In this sample, the clone carrying this T cell receptor beta chain turned up a few times. Quantitative 5'-RACE with molecular barcodes was used to make the TCR beta libraries. TCRdb itself ran the 5' RACE reads through MiXCR, one entry per CDR3 protein. The sample carries around 100,000 distinct CDR3 sequences, more than 20% recorded once. These data originate in a study of CD8 T cells in ankylosing spondylitis. Trimming left V 5 bases short and J 2 bases short, with 13 bases between. The length of the CDR3 is 15 residues. CDR1 SGHAT and CDR2 FQNNGV come from the germline V gene. V usage is TRBV11-2 and J usage is TRBJ1-3; D is ambiguous. The clonotype was recovered from a male donor with ankylosing spondylitis. The sample taken for sequencing was synovial fluid, either unsorted or a sorted T cell fraction (not recorded which). Written as DNA, the CDR3 is TGTGCCAGCAGCCCCGGGCAGGTACCTGGAAACACCATATATTTT. As protein: CASSPGQVPGNTIYF. The variable domain in full, with the rest retrieved from reference TRBV11-2 and TRBJ1-3, is EAGVAQSPRYKIIEKRQSVAFWCNPISGHATLYWYQQILGQGPKLLIQFQNNGVVDDSQLPKDRFSAERLKGVDSTLKIQPAKLEDSAVYLCASSPGQVPGNTIYFGEGSWLTVV.